This paragraph reports one TCR beta chain. This specimen belongs to a study of cytomegalovirus exposure and HLA in healthy donors. In the PCR, 60 Vbeta and 13 Jbeta primers were used. Some clones are missing from TCRdb's copy, which holds only in-frame ones; the method was immunoSEQ multiplex PCR. The sample yields some 64,000 clones, 89% seen once. The source of this sequence is a man aged 25 to 45 in good health and CMV-seropositive. Sequences were obtained from PBMCs.

CDR3 loop: CASSPQGLAGVAGELFF. The CDR3 region has the DNA TGTGCCAGTAGTCCTCAGGGACTAGCGGGAGTCGCCGGGGAGCTGTTTTTT. The chain links TRBV19 to TRBJ2-2, with 14 bases fitting TRBD2. V lost 5 bases to trimming and J lost 6 bases; unmatched junction nucleotides: 8. The CDR3 is made up of 17 amino acids. Germline CDR1 reads LNHDA; CDR2 reads SQIVND (reference sequence).